This T cell receptor beta chain was obtained from a study of blood T cell repertoires in COVID-19. Study details: Samples representing acute and convalescent COVID-19 were sourced from the United States, Italy and Spain. PBMCs, B-cell-depleted T cells, or T cells provided the cDNA or gDNA that made up the material.

Original data processing: Amplification from reference gene primers served as the basis for estimated nucleated cell counts. This table comes from immunoSEQ multiplex PCR, and its TCRdb copy is limited to in-frame clones, with some not included. V, J and clone size were drawn from that table, and D and trimming were deduced from the DNA. The sample has 250,000 or so clones, nearly 90% seen once; the top ten hold approximately 3.3%. The CDR3 has 12 residues. This TCR was sampled from a man younger than 35 with active or convalescent COVID-19. Specimen: peripheral blood. The J gene is TRBJ2-7, the V gene TRBV21-1; the listed D gene, TRBD2, was not tested against the DNA. TRBV21-1 is reported as a pseudogene. Here the CDR3 reads CASSKRFYEQYF. Here the CDR3 DNA reads TGTGCCAGCAGCAAGAGGTTCTACGAGCAGTACTTC.